This is a list of T cell receptor beta chains from one sample in a study of high-grade serous ovarian cancer treatment subgroups. Clones were sequenced by immunoSEQ multiplex PCR, and TCRdb holds only the in-frame ones, with some missing. The sample has 3,500 to 4,500 clones, 55% to 75% seen once. The sample taken for sequencing was tumor tissue. These TCRs come from a human donor with high-grade serous ovarian cancer. Each CDR3 is given with its conserved first and last residue. A D gene is named only where the DNA matches it firmly. Not every row has a clone size; where given, it reads once, few, many or a size class.

clone size	V gene	D gene	J gene	CDR3 DNA	CDR3 protein
.	TRBV11-3	TRBD1	TRBJ1-2	TGTGCCAGCAGCTTAGATTTTGGGACAGCCTATGGCTACACCTTC	CASSLDFGTAYGYTF
.	TRBV9	.	TRBJ2-3	TGTGCCAGCAGCTTCTGGGACGACACAGATACGCAGTATTTT	CASSFWDDTDTQYF
.	TRBV5-5	.	TRBJ2-7	TGTGCCAGCAGCTTGGTCCAGGGAAACTCCTACGAGCAGTACTTC	CASSLVQGNSYEQYF
.	TRBV9	.	TRBJ2-7	TGTGCCAGCAGCGTAGCTGGGGGTAACTACGAGCAGTACTTC	CASSVAGGNYEQYF
.	TRBV6-6	TRBD1	TRBJ1-2	TGTGCCAGCAGTTCCAACAGGGGGCTAGGATATGGCTACACCTTC	CASSSNRGLGYGYTF
medium-sized	TRBV5-1	TRBD2	TRBJ2-7	TGCGCCAGCAGCTCGGGACTAGCGGGGTACGAGCAGTACTTC	CASSSGLAGYEQYF
.	TRBV18	.	TRBJ2-7	TGTGCCAGCTCCCTCGGCGGGGAGTACGAGCAGTACTTC	CASSLGGEYEQYF
.	TRBV11-3	TRBD2	TRBJ2-1	TGTGCCAGCAGCAAACTAACTAGCGGGGGTGGCAATGAGCAGTTCTTC	CASSKLTSGGGNEQFF
few	TRBV12-5	.	TRBJ1-1	TGTGCTAGTGGTTTGGTACAGGGATCGGGCACTGAAGCTTTCTTT	CASGLVQGSGTEAFF
.	TRBV30	.	TRBJ2-7	TGTGCCTGGGAACCCGGGACTCCCAAAAGTCTTCACGAGCAGTACTTC	CAWEPGTPKSLHEQYF
.	TRBV6-5	.	TRBJ1-6	TGTGCCAGCAGGCGGGACACTGCCTATAATTCACCCCTCCACTTT	CASRRDTAYNSPLHF
.	TRBV5-5	TRBD2	TRBJ2-3	TGTGCCAGCAGCTTGGTGCCTAGCGGGGGGGCAGATACGCAGTATTTT	CASSLVPSGGADTQYF
few	TRBV27	.	TRBJ1-6	TGTGCCAGCAGTTTTACCAATTCACCCCTCCACTTT	CASSFTNSPLHF
.	TRBV13	TRBD1	TRBJ2-7	TGTGCCAGCAGCCTCAGACAGGGTATCGACGAGCAGTACTTC	CASSLRQGIDEQYF
.	TRBV9	TRBD2	TRBJ2-1	TGTGCCAGCAGCGTAGGTCCTAGCGGGGGGGCTAATGAGCAGTTCTTC	CASSVGPSGGANEQFF
.	TRBV7-2	.	TRBJ1-2	TGTGCCAGCAGCCAAAGGAGCGGGGCTTCCAACTATGGCTACACCTTC	CASSQRSGASNYGYTF
few	TRBV30	.	TRBJ1-6	TGTGCCTGGAGCTTGAATTCACCCCTCCACTTT	CAWSLNSPLHF
.	TRBV10-3	TRBD1	TRBJ1-5	TGTGCCGCCGGACAGGACAATCAGCCCCAGCATTTT	CAAGQDNQPQHF